Below, 8 T cell receptor beta chains from the same sample are listed, as sequenced in a study of blood T cell repertoires in COVID-19. Only in-frame clones appear in the TCRdb table, and some are missing; sequencing was by immunoSEQ multiplex PCR. The sample holds roughly 110,000 clones, approximately 80% seen once. The material sequenced was peripheral blood. Receptor source: a woman between 40 and 50 years old with acute or convalescent COVID-19.

V gene TRBV5-4 combines with J gene TRBJ2-2; 14 bases fit TRBD2. V lost 4 bases, J lost 0 bases, and 2 bases stayed unmatched. This CDR3 spans 17 amino acids. The germline CDR1 and CDR2 sequences are SGHNT and YYREEE (reference sequence). The CDR3 loop reads CASSPTSGGANTGELFF. CDR3 DNA sequence: TGTGCCAGCAGCCCGACTAGCGGGGGGGCGAACACCGGGGAGCTGTTTTTT.

The chain couples TRBV5-1 to TRBJ2-7, with TRBD1 identical over 7 bases. Germline CDR1 is SGHRS and CDR2 is YFSETQ. V lost 4 bases to trimming and J lost 6 bases; unmatched junction nucleotides: 7. The length of the CDR3 is 13 residues. CDR3 coding DNA: TGCGCCAGCAGCCCAAACCAGGGGGTCGAGCAGTACTTC. It codes for CASSPNQGVEQYF.

The chain has TRBV19 and TRBJ2-1, with TRBD2 identical over 13 bases. V lost 4 bases to trimming and J lost 7 bases; unmatched junction nucleotides: 7. Per the germline V gene, CDR1 is LNHDA and CDR2 is SQIVND (reference sequence). This CDR3 comprises 16 residues. CDR3 sequence reads: CASSTSLAGGTNEQFF. The CDR3 coding sequence is TGTGCCAGTAGTACCTCACTAGCGGGGGGGACTAATGAGCAGTTCTTC.

The chain links TRBV5-1 to TRBJ2-1; 10 bases fit TRBD1. J was trimmed by 2 bases and V by 3 bases; bases with no gene match: 5. Germline CDR1 SGHRS, CDR2 YFSETQ. The CDR3 has 16 residues. The CDR3: CASSYSGTGAYNEQFF. The CDR3 bases are TGCGCCAGCAGCTATTCCGGGACAGGGGCCTACAATGAGCAGTTCTTC.

The chain carries TRBV6-5 and TRBJ1-5, with 7 bases matching TRBD1. This CDR3 spans 14 amino acids. Germline CDR1 reads MNHEY; CDR2 reads SVGAGI. The J segment lost 3 bases and the V segment lost 4 bases, leaving 3 bases of the junction unmatched. CDR3 residues: CASSFTGANQPQHF. The CDR3 bases are TGTGCCAGCAGTTTTACAGGGGCCAATCAGCCCCAGCATTTT.

The rearrangement links TRBV11-3 to TRBJ1-1, with TRBD1 matching 8 bases. V was clipped by 1 base and J by 1 base; unmatched bases: 17. Germline V gives CDR1 SGHNT, CDR2 YENEEA. CDR3 length: 20 residues. The CDR3: CASSLALLGTGEEPNTEAFF. DNA of the CDR3: TGTGCCAGCAGCTTAGCCCTCCTTGGGACAGGAGAGGAGCCGAACACTGAAGCTTTCTTT.

J is TRBJ1-5 and V is TRBV2, with D unclear. Deletions cut 3 bases from V and 4 bases from J, with 13 bases between. From germline, CDR1 is SNHLY and CDR2 FYNNEI. The CDR3 runs to 15 residues. The CDR3 DNA is TGTGCCAGCAGTGATTTTGGCCAGATAAATCAGCCCCAGCATTTT. Its protein is CASSDFGQINQPQHF. The full variable domain, its missing parts supplied by reference TRBV2 and TRBJ1-5, is EPEVTQTPSHQVTQMGQEVILRCVPISNHLYFYWYRQILGQKVEFLVSFYNNEISEKSEIFDDQFSVERPDGSNFTLKIRSTKLEDSAMYFCASSDFGQINQPQHFGDGTRLSIL.

This chain links TRBV19 with TRBJ1-1; D perhaps matches TRBD1 (5 bases). The V and J ends lost 5 bases and 6 bases respectively, with 16 bases between them. The CDR3 is 14 residues long. Germline CDR1 and CDR2: LNHDA and SQIVND (reference sequence). CDR3 coding DNA: TGTGCCAGTAGTGAACTCGACACAGGTGCTGAAGCTTTCTTT. Amino acids: CASSELDTGAEAFF.